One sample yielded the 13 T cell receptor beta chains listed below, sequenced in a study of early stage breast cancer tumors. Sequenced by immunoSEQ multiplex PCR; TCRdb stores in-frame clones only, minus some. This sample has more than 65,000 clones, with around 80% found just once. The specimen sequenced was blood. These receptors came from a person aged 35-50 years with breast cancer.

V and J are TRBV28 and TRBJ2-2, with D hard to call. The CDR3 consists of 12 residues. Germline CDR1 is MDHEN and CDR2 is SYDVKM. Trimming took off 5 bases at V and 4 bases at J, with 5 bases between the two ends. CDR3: CASSRTTGELFF. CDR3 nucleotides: TGTGCCAGCAGTCGTACCACCGGGGAGCTGTTTTTT.

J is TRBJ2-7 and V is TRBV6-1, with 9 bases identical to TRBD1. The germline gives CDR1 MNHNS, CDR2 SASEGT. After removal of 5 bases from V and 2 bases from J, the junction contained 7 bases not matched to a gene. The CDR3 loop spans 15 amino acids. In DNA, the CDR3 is TGTGCCAGCAGTCGCCCGGGACAGGGAGCCTACGAGCAGTACTTC. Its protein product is CASSRPGQGAYEQYF.

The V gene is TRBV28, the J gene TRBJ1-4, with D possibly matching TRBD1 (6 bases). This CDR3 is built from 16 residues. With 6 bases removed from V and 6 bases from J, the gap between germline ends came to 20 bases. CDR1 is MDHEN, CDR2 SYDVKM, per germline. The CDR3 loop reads CASSPHTTGYDEKLFF. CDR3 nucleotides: TGTGCCAGCAGCCCACACACCACAGGGTACGATGAAAAACTGTTTTTT. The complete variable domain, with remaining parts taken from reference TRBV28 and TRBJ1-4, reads DVKVTQSSRYLVKRTGEKVFLECVQDMDHENMFWYRQDPGLGLRLIYFSYDVKMKEKGDIPEGYSVSREKKERFSLILESASTNQTSMYLCASSPHTTGYDEKLFFGSGTQLSVL.

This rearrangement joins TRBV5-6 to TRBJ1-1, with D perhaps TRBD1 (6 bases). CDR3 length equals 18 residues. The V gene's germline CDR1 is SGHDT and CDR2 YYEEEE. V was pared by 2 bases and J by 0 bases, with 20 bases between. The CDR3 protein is CASSLKGHLRSMNTEAFF. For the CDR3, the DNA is TGTGCCAGCAGCTTAAAGGGACACCTCAGGTCTATGAACACTGAAGCTTTCTTT.

CDR3: CASRDGGDRAGEQYF. The CDR3, as DNA: TGTGCCAGCAGGGATGGGGGGGACAGGGCGGGCGAGCAGTACTTC. This rearrangement joins TRBV28 to TRBJ2-7; TRBD1 aligns across 9 bases. CDR3 length: 15 residues. V was clipped by 6 bases and J by 6 bases; unmatched bases: 12. From germline, CDR1 is MDHEN and CDR2 SYDVKM.

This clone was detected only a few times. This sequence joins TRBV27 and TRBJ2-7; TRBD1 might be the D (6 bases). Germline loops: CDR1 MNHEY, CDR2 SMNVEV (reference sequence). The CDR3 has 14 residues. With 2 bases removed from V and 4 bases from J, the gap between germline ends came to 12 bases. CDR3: CASSLKVRGYEQYF. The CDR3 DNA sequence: TGTGCCAGCAGTTTAAAGGTCAGGGGTTACGAGCAGTACTTC.

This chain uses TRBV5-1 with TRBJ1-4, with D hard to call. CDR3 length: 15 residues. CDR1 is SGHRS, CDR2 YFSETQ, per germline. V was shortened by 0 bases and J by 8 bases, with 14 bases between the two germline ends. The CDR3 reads CASSLARSQGEKLFF. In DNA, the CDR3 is TGCGCCAGCAGCTTGGCTCGGTCCCAAGGGGAAAAACTGTTTTTT.

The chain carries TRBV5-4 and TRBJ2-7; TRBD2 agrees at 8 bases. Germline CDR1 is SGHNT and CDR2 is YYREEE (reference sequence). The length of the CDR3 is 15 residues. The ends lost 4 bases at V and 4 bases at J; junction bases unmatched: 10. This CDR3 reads CASSPSGGLNYEQYF. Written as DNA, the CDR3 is TGTGCCAGCAGCCCCTCGGGAGGGTTAAATTACGAGCAGTACTTC. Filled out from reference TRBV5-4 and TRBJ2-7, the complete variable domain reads ETGVTQSPTHLIKTRGQQVTLRCSSQSGHNTVSWYQQALGQGPQFIFQYYREEENGRGNFPPRFSGLQFPNYSSELNVNALELDDSALYLCASSPSGGLNYEQYFGPGTRLTVT.

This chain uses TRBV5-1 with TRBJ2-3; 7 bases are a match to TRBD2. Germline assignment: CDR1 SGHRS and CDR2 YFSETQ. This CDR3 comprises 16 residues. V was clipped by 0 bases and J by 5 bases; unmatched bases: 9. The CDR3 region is CASSLAGGGPIDTQYF. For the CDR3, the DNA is TGCGCCAGCAGCTTGGCCGGGGGAGGGCCTATAGATACGCAGTATTTT.

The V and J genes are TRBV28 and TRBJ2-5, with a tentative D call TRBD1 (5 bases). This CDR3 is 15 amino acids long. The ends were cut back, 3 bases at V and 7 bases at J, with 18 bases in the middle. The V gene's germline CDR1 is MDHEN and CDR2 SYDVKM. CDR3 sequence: CASSFPQQALRTQYF. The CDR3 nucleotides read TGTGCCAGCAGTTTCCCACAACAGGCTTTGAGGACCCAGTACTTC. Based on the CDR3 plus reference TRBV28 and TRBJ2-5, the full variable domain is DVKVTQSSRYLVKRTGEKVFLECVQDMDHENMFWYRQDPGLGLRLIYFSYDVKMKEKGDIPEGYSVSREKKERFSLILESASTNQTSMYLCASSFPQQALRTQYFGPGTRLLVL.

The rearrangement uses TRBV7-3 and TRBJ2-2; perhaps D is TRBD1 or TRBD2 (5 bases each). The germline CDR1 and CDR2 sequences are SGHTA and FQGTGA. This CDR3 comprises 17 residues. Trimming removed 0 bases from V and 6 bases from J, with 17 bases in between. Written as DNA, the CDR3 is TGTGCCAGCAGCTTAACTTCGCCACCGAGGGGCTCCGGGGAGCTGTTTTTT. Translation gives CASSLTSPPRGSGELFF.

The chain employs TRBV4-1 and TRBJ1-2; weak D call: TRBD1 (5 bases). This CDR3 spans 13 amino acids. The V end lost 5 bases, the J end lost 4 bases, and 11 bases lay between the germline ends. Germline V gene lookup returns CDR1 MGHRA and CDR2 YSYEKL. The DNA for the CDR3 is TGCGCCAGCAGCGTACAGGACCGCTATGGCTACACCTTC. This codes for CASSVQDRYGYTF.

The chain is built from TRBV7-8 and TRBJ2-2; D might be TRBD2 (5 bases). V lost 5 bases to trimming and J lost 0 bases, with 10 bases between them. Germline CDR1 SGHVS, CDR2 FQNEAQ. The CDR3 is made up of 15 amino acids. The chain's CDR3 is CASSIRRPNTGELFF. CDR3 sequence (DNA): TGTGCCAGCAGCATTAGGAGGCCGAACACCGGGGAGCTGTTTTTT.